These 21 T cell receptor beta chains were sequenced from one sample in a study of shared clonotypes between healthy human individuals. Using immunoSEQ multiplex PCR, the repertoire was profiled, and TCRdb retains in-frame clones only, with some absent. The data contain under 850,000 clones, over 55% of them singletons. The source material was memory CD4+ T cells sorted from blood. Subset defined: CD45RA-negative fraction. The receptor set was obtained from a woman younger than 45 in good health.

This clone was detected a few times. This sequence joins TRBV18 and TRBJ2-7; D is ambiguous. This CDR3 spans 14 amino acids. CDR1 and CDR2 from the germline V gene are KGHSH and LQKENI. Trimming stripped 0 bases from V and 2 bases from J, with 8 bases between. The DNA for the CDR3 is TGTGCCAGCTCACCACCGGCCGCTGCCTACGAGCAGTACTTC. Translated, it gives CASSPPAAAYEQYF.

A few counts support this clone. V and J are TRBV14 and TRBJ1-2; a possible D gene is TRBD1 (5 bases). The CDR3 covers 12 residues. The germline V and J ends were trimmed by 4 bases and 7 bases, with 10 bases remaining between them. Germline values: CDR1 SGHDN, CDR2 FVKESK. CDR3 DNA: TGTGCCAGCAGCCCTGGGGGGTTTGGCTACACCTTC. Translation gives CASSPGGFGYTF.

The gene calls are TRBV5-1 and TRBJ2-5; 12 bases align to TRBD2. The J call may be in error: the DNA end matches TRBJ2-7 better. The V gene's germline CDR1 is SGHRS and CDR2 YFSETQ. The CDR3 sequence is 17 residues long. The CDR3 reads CASSSTSGRSTQYEQYF. In nucleotides, the CDR3 is TGCGCCAGCAGCTCTACTAGCGGGAGGTCAACCCAATACGAGCAGTACTTC.

The V and J genes are TRBV4-2 and TRBJ2-3; D might be TRBD2 (5 bases). The CDR3 has 14 amino acids. Trimming took 4 bases from V and 2 from J, leaving 10 bases between them. CDR1 is LGHNA and CDR2 is YNFKEQ in the germline V gene. The CDR3 DNA reads TGTGCCAGCAGCCTAGACCGGGACACAGATACGCAGTATTTT. It encodes CASSLDRDTDTQYF.

In DNA form, the CDR3 reads TGCGCCAGCAGCTTGGTACTAGCCCTCACAGATACGCAGTATTTT. Translation gives CASSLVLALTDTQYF. This chain joins TRBV5-1 and TRBJ2-3, with a tentative D call TRBD2 (6 bases). From germline, CDR1 is SGHRS and CDR2 YFSETQ. V lost 0 bases to trimming and J lost 2 bases, with 10 bases between them. CDR3 length: 15 residues.

As DNA, the CDR3 is TGCAGCGTTCACCGGACAGGGGAGACCCAGTACTTC. This codes for CSVHRTGETQYF. The V call is TRBV29-1, the J call TRBJ2-5; 8 bases line up with TRBD1. Trimming cost V 5 bases and J 5 bases; bases outside gene matches: 4. Germline CDR1 is SQVTM and CDR2 is ANQGSEA. The CDR3 covers 12 residues.

The chain has TRBV27 and TRBJ2-2, with no clear D. Trimming pared 0 bases from V and 2 bases from J, leaving 10 bases between. This CDR3 has 16 amino acids. Germline lookup yields CDR1 MNHEY and CDR2 SMNVEV (reference sequence). The CDR3 DNA is TGTGCCAGCAGTTTATCGTTCGGAAGTAACACCGGGGAGCTGTTTTTT. Translation gives CASSLSFGSNTGELFF.

The rearrangement joins TRBV11-3 to TRBJ2-1; 15 positions agree with TRBD2. After removal of 5 bases from V and 9 bases from J, the junction contained 2 bases not matched to a gene. Germline loops: CDR1 SGHNT, CDR2 YENEEA. The CDR3 covers 14 residues. This CDR3 reads CASSPGLAGGEQFF. The DNA of the CDR3 is TGTGCCAGCAGCCCGGGACTAGCGGGAGGTGAGCAGTTCTTC.

The genes are TRBV6-5 and TRBJ1-5; possible D gene TRBD1, 6 bases. Per germline, CDR1 MNHEY and CDR2 SVGAGI. V lost 2 bases, J lost 6 bases, and 11 bases lay in between. The CDR3 runs 14 residues. In nucleotides, the CDR3 is TGTGCCAGCAGTTACGCAGGGGAGGTTCAGCCCCAGCATTTT. Protein sequence: CASSYAGEVQPQHF.

The chain combines TRBV28 with TRBJ2-2, with TRBD2 matching over 8 bases. This CDR3 has 17 amino acids. With 5 bases clipped from V and 5 bases from J, the junction kept 13 bases outside the gene matches. Germline V gives CDR1 MDHEN, CDR2 SYDVKM. In DNA, the CDR3 is TGTGCCAGCAGTACCGGGACTAGTGGGTATAGGACCGGGGAGCTGTTTTTT. As protein: CASSTGTSGYRTGELFF.

This chain connects TRBV5-1 to TRBJ2-1, with D hard to call. Trimming stripped 2 bases from V and 3 bases from J, with 12 bases between. CDR3 length: 15 amino acids. The V gene's germline CDR1 is SGHRS and CDR2 YFSETQ. The CDR3 bases are TGCGCCAGCAGCTTATCAGGACGCGACTACAATGAGCAGTTCTTC. Protein: CASSLSGRDYNEQFF.

This chain links TRBV28 with TRBJ1-2, with D tentatively TRBD1 (5 bases). The germline V gene encodes CDR1 MDHEN and CDR2 SYDVKM. This CDR3 region has 15 residues. V lost 5 bases, J lost 1 base, and 14 bases lay in between. The CDR3 nucleotides are TGTGCCAGCAGTCCAAGGGGACGGATTAACTATGGCTACACCTTC. It codes for CASSPRGRINYGYTF.

The chain couples TRBV7-2 to TRBJ2-1; 7 bases line up with TRBD2. CDR3 length: 17 residues. Germline values: CDR1 SGHTA, CDR2 FQGNSA. The V and J ends lost 5 bases and 10 bases, in that order; junction bases with no gene match: 20. The CDR3 spells CASSPRVVTGGTREQFF. CDR3 DNA: TGTGCCAGCAGCCCTAGGGTGGTCACGGGAGGAACGAGGGAGCAGTTCTTC.

This sequence joins TRBV7-2 and TRBJ2-7, with 9 bases that match TRBD1. J lost 5 bases, V lost 1 base, and 6 bases had no gene match. The CDR3 runs to 15 residues. In germline, CDR1 is SGHTA, CDR2 FQGNSA. As DNA, the CDR3 is TGTGCCAGCAGCTTAGTTACCGGGACAGGGCACGAGCAGTACTTC. Its protein is CASSLVTGTGHEQYF.

The V gene is TRBV27, the J gene TRBJ2-1, with D perhaps being TRBD1 or TRBD2 (5 bases each). The V end was cut by 3 bases, the J end by 7 bases, with 13 bases between. Germline CDR1 and CDR2: MNHEY and SMNVEV (reference sequence). The CDR3 consists of 14 residues. The CDR3 nucleotides are TGTGCCAGCAGTTTCTACGACTGGGGGAATGAGCAGTTCTTC. This gives the protein CASSFYDWGNEQFF.

V is TRBV5-1 and J is TRBJ1-3, with a tentative D call TRBD1 (5 bases). The CDR3 length is 14 residues. Trimming took off 3 bases at V and 3 bases at J, with 10 bases between the two ends. CDR1 SGHRS and CDR2 YFSETQ come from the germline V gene. In nucleotides, the CDR3 is TGCGCCAGCAGCTCACAGGCGGATGGAAACACCATATATTTT. This encodes CASSSQADGNTIYF.

V gene TRBV11-2 combines with J gene TRBJ2-5, with D possibly being TRBD2 (5 bases). The better agreement between TRBJ2-7 and the DNA end casts doubt on the J call. Germline CDR1 SGHAT, CDR2 FQNNGV. The CDR3 contains 19 residues. DNA for the CDR3: TGTGCCAGCAGCTTAGATTACACGCTGCCCCGACCAGCGGCCTACGAGCAGTACTTC. It is translated as CASSLDYTLPRPAAYEQYF.

This clone was seen more than once but under ten times. The rearrangement joins TRBV28 to TRBJ2-4; 10 bases agree with TRBD2. The CDR3 runs to 16 residues. V lost 2 bases, J lost 6 bases, and 7 bases stayed unmatched. Germline CDR1 is MDHEN and CDR2 is SYDVKM. CDR3 bases: TGTGCCAGCAGTTTAGTCTCTAGCGGGAGCGGAAACATTCAGTACTTC. Translated, it gives CASSLVSSGSGNIQYF.

The sample holds a few counts of this clone. The chain combines TRBV4-2 with TRBJ2-7; D uncertain. Germline values: CDR1 LGHNA, CDR2 YNFKEQ. Trimming pared 0 bases from V and 6 bases from J, leaving 9 bases between. The CDR3 contains 13 residues. The DNA for the CDR3 is TGTGCCAGCAGCCAAGAATCGCGATCCGAGCAGTACTTC. Its translation: CASSQESRSEQYF.

The genes are TRBV18 and TRBJ1-4, with a tentative D call TRBD1 (6 bases). This CDR3 region has 18 residues. CDR1 KGHSH and CDR2 LQKENI come from the germline V gene. Trimming took 2 bases from V and 0 from J, leaving 16 bases between them. The CDR3 DNA reads as TGTGCCAGCTCACCAGGTGGCAGGGGAATAGCAACTAATGAAAAACTGTTTTTT. Protein sequence: CASSPGGRGIATNEKLFF.

This sequence joins TRBV7-3 and TRBJ2-7; D call uncertain. CDR3 length: 14 amino acids. V was shortened by 1 base and J by 3 bases, with 10 bases between the two germline ends. Germline V gene data show CDR1 as SGHTA and CDR2 as FQGTGA. As DNA, the CDR3 is TGTGCCAGCAGCTTAAAGGGTGTGGGCTACGAGCAGTACTTC. Its protein is CASSLKGVGYEQYF.